Detailed here is one T cell receptor beta chain. These data come from a study of radiation and T cells in renal cell carcinoma. The CDR3 length is 14 residues. Trimming cost V 1 base and J 3 bases, with 9 bases left between them. Germline CDR1 MNHNS, CDR2 SASEGT. The time point here: blood 2 weeks post-SBRT. The treatment denotes: 15 Gy SBRT to primary tumor, nephrectomy 4 weeks later. Serial blood draws occurred at baseline and 2 and 4 weeks post-SBRT. The patient's renal cell carcinoma had clear cell pathology. The assay was immunoSEQ multiplex PCR, and TCRdb's table has in-frame clones only and misses some. In the table there are roughly 130,000 clones, roughly 91% of which are singletons.

The chain carries TRBV6-1 and TRBJ1-2; perhaps TRBD1 as D (6 bases). The TCR was taken from a woman in her 70s with renal cell carcinoma. The source material was blood, sampled from a patient whose treatment included radiotherapy and nephrectomy. DNA for the CDR3: TGTGCCAGCAGTGAAGGGGGGCTATACTATGGCTACACCTTC. Its protein product is CASSEGGLYYGYTF.